Listed below are T cell receptor beta chains from one sample, sequenced in a study of T cell responses to AZD1222 COVID-19 vaccine. Produced via immunoSEQ multiplex PCR; TCRdb's table is partial and in-frame only. The sample carries over 150,000 clones, approximately 88% recorded once. The source was peripheral blood, collected 28 days after the second AZD1222 dose. These receptors were collected from an adult who received the AZD1222 COVID-19 vaccine. Both conserved end residues are part of each CDR3. The order of the fields is CDR3 protein, V gene, clone size, J gene. Some rows mark clone size as missing; the rest say once, few, many or name a class of expanded clone.

CDR3 protein: CASSLSSGNEQFF
V gene: TRBV7-3
clone size: NA
J gene: TRBJ2-1

CDR3 protein: CASSQGSSGPGANVLTF
V gene: TRBV4-2
clone size: NA
J gene: TRBJ2-6

CDR3 protein: CASSQHHRGSANEKLFF
V gene: TRBV4-3
clone size: NA
J gene: TRBJ1-4

CDR3 protein: CASSPGLTYEQYF
V gene: TRBV18
clone size: once
J gene: TRBJ2-7

CDR3 protein: CASSSQGFGYTF
V gene: TRBV6-5
clone size: NA
J gene: TRBJ1-2

CDR3 protein: CAIRTSGGGTNTGELFF
V gene: TRBV10-3
clone size: NA
J gene: TRBJ2-2

CDR3 protein: CASSHGQAVFSGNTIYF
V gene: TRBV14
clone size: NA
J gene: TRBJ1-3

CDR3 protein: CAIRPYGYTF
V gene: TRBV10-3
clone size: once
J gene: TRBJ1-2

CDR3 protein: CASSEGGQGAVREKLFF
V gene: TRBV6-1
clone size: NA
J gene: TRBJ1-4

CDR3 protein: CASSQEGNQPQHF
V gene: TRBV3-1/TRBV3-2
clone size: NA
J gene: TRBJ1-5

CDR3 protein: CASSEYRGISPLHF
V gene: TRBV10-2
clone size: NA
J gene: TRBJ1-6

CDR3 protein: CASTTIMGVGGYGYTF
V gene: TRBV19
clone size: NA
J gene: TRBJ1-2

CDR3 protein: CASSGRAPSNSPLHF
V gene: TRBV9
clone size: few
J gene: TRBJ1-6

CDR3 protein: CASSFQVGNQPQHF
V gene: TRBV6-6
clone size: NA
J gene: TRBJ1-5

CDR3 protein: CASAFYGTEAFF
V gene: TRBV2
clone size: NA
J gene: TRBJ1-1

CDR3 protein: CASRGPGANAAGELFF
V gene: TRBV11-2
clone size: NA
J gene: TRBJ2-2

CDR3 protein: CASSKQGDTEAFF
V gene: TRBV18
clone size: NA
J gene: TRBJ1-1

CDR3 protein: CASSPWQGEGKLFF
V gene: TRBV7-9
clone size: NA
J gene: TRBJ1-4

CDR3 protein: CASSQDPTNSDEQYF
V gene: TRBV4-1
clone size: NA
J gene: TRBJ2-7

CDR3 protein: CASTSGTGKNEQFF
V gene: TRBV10-1
clone size: NA
J gene: TRBJ2-1

CDR3 protein: CASSSFRDRGVGSSPLHF
V gene: TRBV5-4
clone size: NA
J gene: TRBJ1-6

CDR3 protein: CASSLDRGEQYF
V gene: TRBV12-3/TRBV12-4
clone size: few
J gene: TRBJ2-7

CDR3 protein: CSAGPQGEAFF
V gene: TRBV20-1
clone size: NA
J gene: TRBJ1-1

CDR3 protein: CASSERTAQETQYF
V gene: TRBV6-1
clone size: NA
J gene: TRBJ2-5

CDR3 protein: CASSASSSGYTF
V gene: TRBV25-1
clone size: NA
J gene: TRBJ1-2

CDR3 protein: CASSIDHWGSEAFF
V gene: TRBV19
clone size: NA
J gene: TRBJ1-1

CDR3 protein: CASSQTGGGNTEAFF
V gene: TRBV3-1/TRBV3-2
clone size: NA
J gene: TRBJ1-1

CDR3 protein: CASSSWTSGGANTGELFF
V gene: TRBV3-1/TRBV3-2
clone size: NA
J gene: TRBJ2-2

CDR3 protein: CASSLVGGKIGEQYF
V gene: TRBV7-2
clone size: NA
J gene: TRBJ2-7

CDR3 protein: CASSLGTSWETQYF
V gene: TRBV11-2
clone size: NA
J gene: TRBJ2-5

CDR3 protein: CASSLVAGGSTDTQYF
V gene: TRBV7-6
clone size: NA
J gene: TRBJ2-3

CDR3 protein: CASSSGAGSQPQHF
V gene: TRBV7-9
clone size: NA
J gene: TRBJ1-5

CDR3 protein: CASSHRRGSGIGELFF
V gene: TRBV7-2
clone size: NA
J gene: TRBJ2-2

CDR3 protein: CASSLDSGGRDTQYF
V gene: TRBV5-1
clone size: NA
J gene: TRBJ2-3

CDR3 protein: CASSLTTTTNTGELFF
V gene: TRBV11-3
clone size: NA
J gene: TRBJ2-2

CDR3 protein: CASSLVLAGKDTQYF
V gene: TRBV7-2
clone size: NA
J gene: TRBJ2-3

CDR3 protein: CASSHTDIDTEAFF
V gene: TRBV4-1
clone size: NA
J gene: TRBJ1-1

CDR3 protein: CASSPSGDTQYF
V gene: TRBV11-1
clone size: NA
J gene: TRBJ2-3

CDR3 protein: CSVGTGFTEAFF
V gene: TRBV29-1
clone size: NA
J gene: TRBJ1-1

CDR3 protein: CASSLEAYGYTF
V gene: TRBV11-2
clone size: NA
J gene: TRBJ1-2

CDR3 protein: CASSGIDSTNEKLFF
V gene: TRBV7-9
clone size: NA
J gene: TRBJ1-4

CDR3 protein: CASSLQGEIRHF
V gene: TRBV7-9
clone size: NA
J gene: TRBJ1-5

CDR3 protein: CASSTQAGTEAFF
V gene: TRBV5-4
clone size: NA
J gene: TRBJ1-1